This TCR beta chain was found in a study of T-cell memory formation after mild COVID-19. From germline, CDR1 is SGHNT and CDR2 YYREEE (reference sequence). The length of the CDR3 is 14 residues. Trimming removed 3 bases from V and 4 bases from J, with 14 bases in between. This clonotype was seen a few times. TCRdb itself ran the 5' RACE reads through MiXCR, one entry per CDR3 protein. The profile shows about 500,000 distinct CDR3 sequences, 20% of them singletons. Material: PBMCs or a T cell subset sorted from them (not recorded which). The chain combines TRBV5-4 with TRBJ2-7; D may be TRBD1 (5 bases). The clonotype originates from an adult woman who had mild COVID-19 (a few samples of this study predate the infection). Cell type and time point are not known. This chain's CDR3 is CASSSVQGAYEQYF. DNA of the CDR3: TGTGCCAGCAGCTCGGTACAAGGGGCGTACGAGCAGTACTTC.